This paragraph reports one T cell receptor (beta chain). Here immunoSEQ multiplex PCR was the method, and the copy in TCRdb shows in-frame clones only, minus some. Of under 1,100,000 clones in the sample, about 80% were seen once. The germline V gene encodes CDR1 SGHNT and CDR2 YYREEE (reference sequence). Trimming took 0 bases from V and 5 from J; bases not matched to a gene: 9. The CDR3 runs 16 residues. This sample is part of a study of shared clonotypes between healthy human individuals. Sequences were obtained from memory CD4+ T cells from PBMCs. Subset given: CD45RA-negative fraction. The sequence derives from a man between 18 and 35 years old in good health. Some clones in this sample may be carry-over from other donors' samples. The chain uses TRBV5-4 and TRBJ2-5; 8 positions match TRBD2. The CDR3 sequence: CASSLGASGLSETQYF. The CDR3 DNA reads as TGTGCCAGCAGCTTGGGGGCTAGCGGGCTATCGGAGACCCAGTACTTC.